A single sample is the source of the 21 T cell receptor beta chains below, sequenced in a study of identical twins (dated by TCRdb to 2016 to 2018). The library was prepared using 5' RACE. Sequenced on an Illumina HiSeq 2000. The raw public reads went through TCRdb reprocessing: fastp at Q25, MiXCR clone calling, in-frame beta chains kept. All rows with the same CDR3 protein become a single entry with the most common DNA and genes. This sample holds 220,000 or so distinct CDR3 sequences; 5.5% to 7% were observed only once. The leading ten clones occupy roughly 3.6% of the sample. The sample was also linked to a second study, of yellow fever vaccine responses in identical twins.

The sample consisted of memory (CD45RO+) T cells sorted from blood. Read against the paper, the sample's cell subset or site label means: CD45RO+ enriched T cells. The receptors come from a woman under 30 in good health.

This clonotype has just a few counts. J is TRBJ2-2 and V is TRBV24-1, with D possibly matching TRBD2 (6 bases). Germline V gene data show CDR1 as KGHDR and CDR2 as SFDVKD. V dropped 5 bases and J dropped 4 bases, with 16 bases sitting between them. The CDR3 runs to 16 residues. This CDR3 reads CATSGPGLKPTGELFF. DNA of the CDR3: TGTGCCACCAGTGGGCCGGGACTTAAACCCACCGGGGAGCTGTTTTTT.

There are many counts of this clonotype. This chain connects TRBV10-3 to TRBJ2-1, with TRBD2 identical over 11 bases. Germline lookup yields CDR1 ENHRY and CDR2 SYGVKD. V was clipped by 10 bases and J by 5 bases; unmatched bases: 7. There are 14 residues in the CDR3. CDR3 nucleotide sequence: TGTGCCACGAGAGGGACTAGCGGAGACAATGAGCAGTTCTTC. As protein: CATRGTSGDNEQFF.

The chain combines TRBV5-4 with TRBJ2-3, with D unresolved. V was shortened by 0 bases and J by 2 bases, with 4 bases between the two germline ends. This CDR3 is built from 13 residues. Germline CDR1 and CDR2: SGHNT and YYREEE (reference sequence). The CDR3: CASSLEYTDTQYF. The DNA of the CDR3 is TGTGCCAGCAGCTTGGAATACACAGATACGCAGTATTTT.

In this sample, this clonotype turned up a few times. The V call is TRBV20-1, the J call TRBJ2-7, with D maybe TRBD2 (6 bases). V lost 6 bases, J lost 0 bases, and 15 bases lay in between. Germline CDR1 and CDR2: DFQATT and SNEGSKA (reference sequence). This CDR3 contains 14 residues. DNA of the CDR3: TGCAGTGCCGATCTGCGGGGACCCTCCTACGAGCAGTACTTC. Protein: CSADLRGPSYEQYF.

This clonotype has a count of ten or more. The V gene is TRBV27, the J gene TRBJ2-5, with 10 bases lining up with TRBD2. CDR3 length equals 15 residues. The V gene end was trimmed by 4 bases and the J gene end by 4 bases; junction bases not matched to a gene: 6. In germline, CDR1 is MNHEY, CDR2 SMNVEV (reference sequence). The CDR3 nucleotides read TGTGCCAGCAGTTCCTGGACTAGCGGAGGAGAGACCCAGTACTTC. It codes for CASSSWTSGGETQYF.

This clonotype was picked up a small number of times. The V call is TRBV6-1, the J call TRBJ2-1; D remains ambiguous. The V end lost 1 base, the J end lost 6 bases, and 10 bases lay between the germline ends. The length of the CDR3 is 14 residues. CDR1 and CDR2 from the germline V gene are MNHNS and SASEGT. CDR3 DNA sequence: TGTGCCAGCAGTGAAGGCGACGTGGCCAATGAGCAGTTCTTC. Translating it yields CASSEGDVANEQFF.

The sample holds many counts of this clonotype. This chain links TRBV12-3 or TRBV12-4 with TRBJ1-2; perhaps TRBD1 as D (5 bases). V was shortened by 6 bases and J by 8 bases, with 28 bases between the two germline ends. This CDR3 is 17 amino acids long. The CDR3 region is CASSPFGRGGDGVGYTF. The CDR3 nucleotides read TGTGCCAGCAGCCCCTTCGGTCGCGGAGGGGACGGGGTAGGCTACACCTTC.

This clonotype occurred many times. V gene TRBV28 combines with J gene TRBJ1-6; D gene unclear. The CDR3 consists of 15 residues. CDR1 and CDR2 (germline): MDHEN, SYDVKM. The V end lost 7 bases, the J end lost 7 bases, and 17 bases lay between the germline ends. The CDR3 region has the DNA TGTGCCAGCAACCTCCGGGCCGGGCGCAATTCACCCCTCCACTTT. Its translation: CASNLRAGRNSPLHF.

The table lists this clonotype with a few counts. The CDR3 DNA reads TGTGCCAGCAGGGACTGGGTAGCGGGGCGTTGGGACAATGAGCAGTTCTTC. It specifies CASRDWVAGRWDNEQFF. The rearrangement links TRBV12-3 or TRBV12-4 to TRBJ2-1, with 8 bases that match TRBD2. The CDR3 is made up of 17 amino acids. With V trimmed by 6 bases and J by 5 bases, 15 bases remained unmatched.

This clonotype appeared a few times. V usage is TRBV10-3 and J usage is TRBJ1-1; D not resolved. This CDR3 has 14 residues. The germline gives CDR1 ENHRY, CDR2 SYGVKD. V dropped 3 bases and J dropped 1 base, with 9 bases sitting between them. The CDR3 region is CAISDVVKNTEAFF. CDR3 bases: TGTGCCATCAGTGATGTAGTGAAGAACACTGAAGCTTTCTTT.

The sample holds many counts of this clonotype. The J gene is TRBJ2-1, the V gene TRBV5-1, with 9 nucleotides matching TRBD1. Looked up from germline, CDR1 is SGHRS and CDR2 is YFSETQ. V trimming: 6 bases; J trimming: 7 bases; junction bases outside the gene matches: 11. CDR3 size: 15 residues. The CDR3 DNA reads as TGCGCCAGCACCCACCCCGGGACAGGGTGGAATGAGCAGTTCTTC. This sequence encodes CASTHPGTGWNEQFF. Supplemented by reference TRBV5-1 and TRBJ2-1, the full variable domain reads KAGVTQTPRYLIKTRGQQVTLSCSPISGHRSVSWYQQTPGQGLQFLFEYFSETQRNKGNFPGRFSGRQFSNSRSEMNVSTLELGDSALYLCASTHPGTGWNEQFFGPGTRLTVL.

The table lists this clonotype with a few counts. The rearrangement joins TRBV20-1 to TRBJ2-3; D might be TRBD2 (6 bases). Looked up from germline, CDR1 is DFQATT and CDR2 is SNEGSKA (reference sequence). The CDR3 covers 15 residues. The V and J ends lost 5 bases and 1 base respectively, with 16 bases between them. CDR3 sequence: CSAQGGPWGTDTQYF. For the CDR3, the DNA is TGCAGTGCTCAAGGAGGGCCGTGGGGCACAGATACGCAGTATTTT.

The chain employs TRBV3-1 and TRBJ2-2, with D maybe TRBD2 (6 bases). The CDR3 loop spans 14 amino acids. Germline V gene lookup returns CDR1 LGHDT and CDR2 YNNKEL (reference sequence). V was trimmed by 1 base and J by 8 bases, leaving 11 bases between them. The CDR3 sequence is CASSQVAGTGELFF. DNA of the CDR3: TGTGCCAGCAGCCAAGTCGCGGGAACTGGGGAGCTGTTTTTT. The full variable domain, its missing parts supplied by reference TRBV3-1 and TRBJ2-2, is DTAVSQTPKYLVTQMGNDKSIKCEQNLGHDTMYWYKQDSKKFLKIMFSYNNKELIINETVPNRFSPKSPDKAHLNLHINSLELGDSAVYFCASSQVAGTGELFFGEGSRLTVL.

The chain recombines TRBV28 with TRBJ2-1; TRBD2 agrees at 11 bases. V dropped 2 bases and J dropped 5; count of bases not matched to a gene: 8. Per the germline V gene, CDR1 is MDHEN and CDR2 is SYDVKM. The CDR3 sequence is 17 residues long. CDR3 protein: CASSLQAGLAGHNEQFF. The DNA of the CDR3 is TGTGCCAGCAGTTTACAGGCCGGACTAGCGGGTCACAATGAGCAGTTCTTC.

The CDR3 DNA follows: TGTGCCAGCAGCCCCCAATTACAGGGGGCGACTGAAGCTTTCTTT. Its protein product is CASSPQLQGATEAFF. The V and J genes are TRBV12-3 or TRBV12-4 and TRBJ1-1; TRBD1 matches 9 bases. V shed 6 bases, J shed 5 bases, and the junction held 10 bases outside the gene matches. This CDR3 is 15 amino acids long.

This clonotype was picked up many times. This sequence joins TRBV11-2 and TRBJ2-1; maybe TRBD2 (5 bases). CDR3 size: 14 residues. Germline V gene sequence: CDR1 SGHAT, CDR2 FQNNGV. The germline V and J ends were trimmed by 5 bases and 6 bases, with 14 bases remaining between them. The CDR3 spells CASSELLGGNEQFF. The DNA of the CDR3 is TGTGCCAGCAGCGAATTACTTGGAGGCAATGAGCAGTTCTTC.

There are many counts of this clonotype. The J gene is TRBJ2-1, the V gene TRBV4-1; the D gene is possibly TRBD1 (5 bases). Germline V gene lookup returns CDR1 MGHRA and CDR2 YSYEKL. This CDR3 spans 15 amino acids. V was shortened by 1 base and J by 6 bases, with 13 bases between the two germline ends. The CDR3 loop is CASSQVRGFGNEQFF. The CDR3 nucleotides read TGCGCCAGCAGCCAAGTAAGGGGTTTTGGCAATGAGCAGTTCTTC.

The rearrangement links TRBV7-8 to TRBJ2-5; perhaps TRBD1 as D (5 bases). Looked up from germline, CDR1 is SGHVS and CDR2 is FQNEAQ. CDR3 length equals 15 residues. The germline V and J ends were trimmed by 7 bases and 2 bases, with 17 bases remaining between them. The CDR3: CASILYGQGQETQYF. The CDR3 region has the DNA TGTGCCAGCATCCTTTATGGGCAGGGTCAAGAGACCCAGTACTTC.

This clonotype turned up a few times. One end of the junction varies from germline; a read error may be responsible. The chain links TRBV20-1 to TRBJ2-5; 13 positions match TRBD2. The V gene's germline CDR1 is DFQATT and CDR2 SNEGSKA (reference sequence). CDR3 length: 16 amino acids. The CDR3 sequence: CCARSGTSGKQETQYF. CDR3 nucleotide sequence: TGCTGTGCTAGATCCGGGACTAGCGGGAAACAAGAGACCCAGTACTTC.

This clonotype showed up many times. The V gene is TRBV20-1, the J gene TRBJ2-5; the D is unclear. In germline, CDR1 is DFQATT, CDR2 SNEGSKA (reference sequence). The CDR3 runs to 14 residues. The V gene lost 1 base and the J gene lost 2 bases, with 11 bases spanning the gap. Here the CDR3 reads CSARVANHQETQYF. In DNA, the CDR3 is TGCAGTGCTAGAGTTGCCAACCATCAAGAGACCCAGTACTTC.

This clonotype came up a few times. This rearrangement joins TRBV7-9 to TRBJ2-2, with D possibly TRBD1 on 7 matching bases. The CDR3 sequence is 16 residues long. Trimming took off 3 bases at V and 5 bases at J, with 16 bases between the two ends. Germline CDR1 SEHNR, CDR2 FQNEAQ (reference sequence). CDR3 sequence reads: CASSFLEQGTTGELFF. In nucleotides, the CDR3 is TGTGCCAGCAGCTTTTTGGAACAGGGGACTACCGGGGAGCTGTTTTTT.